The source of this T cell receptor (beta chain) is a study of identical twins. The germline CDR1 and CDR2 sequences are MNHNS and SASEGT. V dropped 5 bases and J dropped 3 bases, with 13 bases sitting between them. CDR3 length equals 14 residues. Each CDR3 protein gets one entry after TCRdb re-called the 5' RACE reads with MiXCR. The table includes 550,000 to 700,000 distinct CDR3 sequences, approximately 21% detected once. These data were likewise used in another study, on T cells expressing NK-cell markers.

The gene calls are TRBV6-1 and TRBJ2-5; the D gene is possibly TRBD1 (5 bases). Sequencing was performed on PBMCs. This sequence was found in a woman aged 18 to 35 in good health. The CDR3 protein is CASSRPATEETQYF. The DNA for the CDR3 is TGTGCCAGCAGTCGACCGGCGACAGAAGAGACCCAGTACTTC.